The next 10 T cell receptor beta chains were all read from a single sample in a study of T cell responses to AZD1222 COVID-19 vaccine. Repertoires were generated with immunoSEQ multiplex PCR, while TCRdb's copy carries only in-frame clones and drops some. The table records some 99,000 clones, approximately 90% of them present only once. The source was peripheral blood, collected on day 0 of AZD1222 vaccination. The receptors were gathered from an adult in good health.

This rearrangement joins TRBV7-2 to TRBJ1-4, with a possible D match to TRBD1 (5 bases). This CDR3 comprises 15 residues. Germline values: CDR1 SGHTA, CDR2 FQGNSA. Trimming pared 5 bases from V and 4 bases from J, leaving 14 bases between. The CDR3: CASSRAWGDNEKLFF. The DNA for the CDR3 is TGTGCCAGCAGCCGTGCGTGGGGGGATAATGAAAAACTGTTTTTT.

The chain uses TRBV6-5 and TRBJ2-2, with D perhaps given as TRBD1 or TRBD2 (5 bases each). The length of the CDR3 is 14 residues. V was pared by 10 bases and J by 4 bases, with 16 bases between. The germline CDR1 and CDR2 sequences are MNHEY and SVGAGI. CDR3 protein: CATSPGTSTGELFF. CDR3 DNA: TGTGCCACTTCGCCCGGGACCTCCACCGGGGAGCTGTTTTTT.

The CDR3 DNA is TGTGCCATCAGCGTAAACAATGAGCAGTTCTTC. Amino acid sequence: CAISVNNEQFF. V and J are TRBV10-3 and TRBJ2-1; D is ambiguous. With 6 bases removed from V and 5 bases from J, the gap between germline ends came to 5 bases. The CDR3 has 11 amino acids. CDR1 and CDR2 (germline): ENHRY, SYGVKD.

The chain is built from TRBV6-5 and TRBJ1-1; D is possibly TRBD1 (5 bases). CDR3 length: 13 residues. V lost 6 bases and J lost 4, with 12 bases in between. Germline V lookup: CDR1 MNHEY, CDR2 SVGAGI. CDR3 in DNA: TGTGCCAGCAGAGCCGGGGGGGGCACTGAAGCTTTCTTT. Protein product: CASRAGGGTEAFF.

The V and J genes are TRBV18 and TRBJ1-1, with 11 bases lining up with TRBD1. V gave up 6 bases and J gave up 6 bases; unmatched junction bases: 9. This CDR3 is built from 15 residues. CDR1 KGHSH and CDR2 LQKENI come from the germline V gene. CDR3 nucleotide sequence: TGTGCCAGCTCCCGGACAGGGGGCGATTTCGCTGAAGCTTTCTTT. It translates to CASSRTGGDFAEAFF.

The chain combines TRBV30 with TRBJ1-2; 7 positions match TRBD1. This CDR3 contains 13 residues. The V gene's germline CDR1 is GTSNPN and CDR2 SVGIG (reference sequence). V was clipped by 4 bases and J by 5 bases; unmatched bases: 7. The CDR3 loop is CAWNPGQSYGYTF. As DNA, the CDR3 is TGTGCCTGGAACCCGGGACAGTCTTATGGCTACACCTTC.

In its sample, this clone was seen a few times. The chain has TRBV11-2 and TRBJ1-6; unclear D gene. Per the germline V gene, CDR1 is SGHAT and CDR2 is FQNNGV. Trimming cost V 6 bases and J 4 bases, with 4 bases left between them. The CDR3 contains 12 residues. DNA of the CDR3: TGTGCCAGCAGTTATTATAATTCACCCCTCCACTTT. It encodes CASSYYNSPLHF.

The chain employs TRBV9 and TRBJ2-1, with D possibly TRBD1 on 6 matching bases. The V end was cut by 3 bases, the J end by 4 bases, with 11 bases between. Germline CDR1 and CDR2: SGDLS and YYNGEE. The CDR3 spans 14 residues. The CDR3 loop is CASSAQGWYNEQFF. In DNA form, the CDR3 reads TGTGCCAGCAGCGCACAGGGATGGTACAATGAGCAGTTCTTC.

The chain employs TRBV9 and TRBJ1-1; TRBD1 is a possible D gene (5 bases). Trimming stripped 1 base from V and 0 bases from J, with 13 bases between. This CDR3 has 16 amino acids. Germline CDR1 and CDR2: SGDLS and YYNGEE. The CDR3 coding sequence is TGTGCCAGCAGCGTATCCTCAGGGCAGCTGAACACTGAAGCTTTCTTT. This sequence encodes CASSVSSGQLNTEAFF.

In its sample, this clone was seen a few times. V usage is TRBV7-8 and J usage is TRBJ1-3; TRBD1 aligns across 9 bases. Trimming removed 5 bases from V and 8 bases from J; junction bases left unmatched: 7. This CDR3 has 14 residues. Germline V gene data show CDR1 as SGHVS and CDR2 as FQNEAQ. CDR3 in DNA: TGTGCCAGCAGCATAGGGGGACAGGGCCACACCATATATTTT. Its protein product is CASSIGGQGHTIYF. Looking up the rest from reference TRBV7-8 and TRBJ1-3 gives the full variable domain: GAGVSQSPRYKVAKRGQDVALRCDPISGHVSLFWYQQALGQGPEFLTYFQNEAQLDKSGLPSDRFFAERPEGSVSTLKIQRTQQEDSAVYLCASSIGGQGHTIYFGEGSWLTVV.